The 19 T cell receptor beta chains presented below share a single source sample, sequenced in a study of blood T cell repertoires in COVID-19. Assay used: immunoSEQ multiplex PCR; TCRdb lists only in-frame clones, some missing. This sample has roughly 43,000 clones, with 80% to 90% found just once. Sequences were obtained from peripheral blood. The receptors were gathered from a human donor in a cohort sampled during active COVID-19. The donor label of this sample is uncertain.

The chain links TRBV7-2 to TRBJ1-1; tentative D call: TRBD1 (5 bases). Germline-derived CDR1 and CDR2 are SGHTA and FQGNSA. Trimming stripped 5 bases from V and 3 bases from J, with 13 bases between. The CDR3 is made up of 14 amino acids. The CDR3 region is CASSPRQGDTEAFF. Here the CDR3 DNA reads TGTGCCAGCAGCCCACGTCAGGGTGACACTGAAGCTTTCTTT.

This chain joins TRBV4-2 and TRBJ2-2; a weak D match, TRBD2 (6 bases). Germline V gene sequence: CDR1 LGHNA, CDR2 YNFKEQ. The V gene lost 0 bases and the J gene lost 8 bases, with 10 bases spanning the gap. This CDR3 is 14 amino acids long. This CDR3 is CASSQETRWGELFF. The DNA for the CDR3 is TGTGCCAGCAGCCAAGAGACTAGATGGGGGGAGCTGTTTTTT.

The chain carries TRBV5-1 and TRBJ2-3; 7 bases match TRBD1. The germline gives CDR1 SGHRS, CDR2 YFSETQ. There are 15 residues in the CDR3. Trimming took 0 bases from V and 0 from J; bases not matched to a gene: 1. The DNA for the CDR3 is TGCGCCAGCAGCTTGGACAGGGGAAGCACAGATACGCAGTATTTT. Translated: CASSLDRGSTDTQYF.

This clone has a handful of counts. The CDR3 region has the DNA TGTGCCAGCAGGACGACAGGGTACAATGAGCAGTTCTTC. This translates into CASRTTGYNEQFF. The rearrangement uses TRBV12-3 or TRBV12-4 and TRBJ2-1, with 7 bases matching TRBD1. The junction had 3 bases not matched to a gene; V was cut back by 6 bases and J by 4 bases. This CDR3 region has 13 residues.

This chain links TRBV19 with TRBJ2-2; D not resolved. Trimming pared 2 bases from V and 7 bases from J, leaving 14 bases between. Germline loops: CDR1 LNHDA, CDR2 SQIVND (reference sequence). The CDR3 extends over 15 amino acids. CDR3 nucleotide sequence: TGTGCCAGTAGTATACACTCTGGTTCAGGCGGGGAGCTGTTTTTT. Its protein product is CASSIHSGSGGELFF.

The rearrangement joins TRBV27 to TRBJ2-1, with D possibly TRBD2 on 5 matching bases. CDR3 size: 14 residues. The V end lost 6 bases, the J end lost 4 bases, and 13 bases lay between the germline ends. The germline V gene encodes CDR1 MNHEY and CDR2 SMNVEV (reference sequence). The CDR3 DNA follows: TGTGCCAGCAGCCTCGGCGGGCTATACAATGAGCAGTTCTTC. Translated, it gives CASSLGGLYNEQFF.

The genes are TRBV30 and TRBJ1-2; possible D gene TRBD1, 6 bases. The V and J ends lost 1 base and 1 base respectively, with 16 bases between them. The CDR3 runs 16 residues. In germline, CDR1 is GTSNPN, CDR2 SVGIG (reference sequence). In DNA, the CDR3 is TGTGCCTGGAGTGCCCCAGGGGTCTCTGTTAACTATGGCTACACCTTC. It codes for CAWSAPGVSVNYGYTF.

This clone was seen a few times. The chain carries TRBV5-8 and TRBJ2-7; a possible D gene is TRBD2 (6 bases). V was cut by 4 bases and J by 5 bases, with 16 bases left in between. CDR1 SGHTS and CDR2 YDEGEE come from the germline V gene. This CDR3 is 14 amino acids long. CDR3 nucleotides: TGTGCCAGCAGCCTCCTGGCGGGGTTAGACGAGCAGTACTTC. It yields the protein CASSLLAGLDEQYF.

The chain links TRBV18 to TRBJ2-1, with TRBD1 matching over 8 bases. The CDR3 covers 15 residues. Germline-derived CDR1 and CDR2 are KGHSH and LQKENI. V was pared by 3 bases and J by 4 bases, with 5 bases of the junction left unmatched. The CDR3 region has the DNA TGTGCCAGCTCACCGGCAGGACAGGGTTACAATGAGCAGTTCTTC. Amino acid sequence: CASSPAGQGYNEQFF.

This chain connects TRBV3-1 (or the pseudogene TRBV3-2) to TRBJ2-3, with 7 bases identical to TRBD1. The V and J ends lost 1 base and 3 bases, in that order; junction bases with no gene match: 4. Germline V lookup: CDR1 LGHDT, CDR2 YNNKEL (reference sequence). The CDR3 runs to 15 residues. Here the CDR3 reads CASSQGSTGTDTQYF. Here the CDR3 DNA reads TGTGCCAGCAGCCAAGGCTCGACAGGGACAGATACGCAGTATTTT.

The chain carries TRBV11-2 and TRBJ2-5; possibly TRBD1 for D (5 bases). The germline V and J ends were trimmed by 11 bases and 4 bases, with 17 bases remaining between them. The V gene's germline CDR1 is SGHAT and CDR2 FQNNGV. The CDR3 extends over 13 amino acids. The chain's CDR3 is CAGKTDRGETQYF. CDR3 coding DNA: TGTGCCGGAAAGACAGACAGAGGAGAGACCCAGTACTTC.

This chain uses TRBV5-1 with TRBJ2-7, with 12 bases lining up with TRBD1. This CDR3 is 16 amino acids long. Trimming at V came to 0 bases and at J to 7 bases, leaving 8 bases not matched to a gene. CDR1 and CDR2 from the germline V gene are SGHRS and YFSETQ. In DNA, the CDR3 is TGCGCCAGCAGCTTGGGGCCCGGGACAGGGGGCAATGAGCAGTACTTC. It codes for CASSLGPGTGGNEQYF. Using reference TRBV5-1 and TRBJ2-7 for the parts outside the CDR3, the full variable domain is KAGVTQTPRYLIKTRGQQVTLSCSPISGHRSVSWYQQTPGQGLQFLFEYFSETQRNKGNFPGRFSGRQFSNSRSEMNVSTLELGDSALYLCASSLGPGTGGNEQYFGPGTRLTVT.

The chain joins TRBV4-1 to TRBJ2-4, with 8 bases identical to TRBD1. Germline assignment: CDR1 MGHRA and CDR2 YSYEKL. CDR3 length: 17 amino acids. V lost 2 bases, J lost 1 base, and 7 bases stayed unmatched. In nucleotides, the CDR3 is TGCGCCAGCAGCCAACTACCGGGACAGGCGGCCAAAAACATTCAGTACTTC. It translates to CASSQLPGQAAKNIQYF.

J is TRBJ1-2 and V is TRBV9; 9 bases match TRBD1. Germline CDR1 is SGDLS and CDR2 is YYNGEE. The CDR3 is 13 residues long. The trim removed 4 bases at V and 4 bases at J, leaving 2 bases unmatched. CDR3 nucleotides: TGTGCCAGCAGCAGGGACAGGGTCTATGGCTACACCTTC. It yields the protein CASSRDRVYGYTF.

The V call is TRBV7-2, the J call TRBJ2-3; 8 nucleotides agree with TRBD2. Unmatched junction bases numbered 11, after V lost 5 bases and J lost 1 base. The CDR3 totals 17 residues. Looked up from germline, CDR1 is SGHTA and CDR2 is FQGNSA. The CDR3 region is CASSPRGKRGRTDTQYF. The CDR3 DNA sequence: TGTGCCAGCAGCCCTAGGGGCAAGCGGGGGCGCACAGATACGCAGTATTTT.

The chain combines TRBV30 with TRBJ1-1, with a possible D match to TRBD1 (5 bases). V was trimmed by 4 bases and J by 6 bases, leaving 12 bases between them. The germline gives CDR1 GTSNPN, CDR2 SVGIG (reference sequence). This CDR3 spans 12 amino acids. This CDR3 reads CAWTSGGAEAFF. For the CDR3, the DNA is TGTGCCTGGACCTCTGGGGGGGCTGAAGCTTTCTTT.

This clone rates as medium-sized. The J gene is TRBJ1-1, the V gene TRBV12-3 or TRBV12-4, with D possibly matching TRBD1 (6 bases). Trimming removed 6 bases from V and 3 bases from J, with 11 bases in between. CDR3 size: 13 residues. The DNA for the CDR3 is TGTGCCAGCAGAAGACAGGATTACACTGAAGCTTTCTTT. This translates into CASRRQDYTEAFF.

A word on this clone: A clone one base away is much larger, so this may be a read error. The rearrangement uses TRBV5-1 and TRBJ1-3; 8 bases are shared with TRBD1. The junction had 3 bases not matched to a gene; V was cut back by 4 bases and J by 0 bases. The CDR3 length is 15 residues. Germline V gene data show CDR1 as SGHRS and CDR2 as YFSETQ. CDR3 sequence (DNA): TGCGCCAGCAGCCCGGGACAGGTCTCTGGAAACACCATATATTTT. It translates to CASSPGQVSGNTIYF.

This clone was recorded a few times. The chain recombines TRBV5-1 with TRBJ2-7; 7 positions match TRBD1. Germline V gene data show CDR1 as SGHRS and CDR2 as YFSETQ. J lost 2 bases, V lost 4 bases, and 9 bases had no gene match. This CDR3 region has 15 residues. The CDR3 reads CASSLWTGQTYEQYF. As DNA, the CDR3 is TGCGCCAGCAGCCTATGGACAGGTCAAACCTACGAGCAGTACTTC. The complete variable domain, with remaining parts taken from reference TRBV5-1 and TRBJ2-7, reads KAGVTQTPRYLIKTRGQQVTLSCSPISGHRSVSWYQQTPGQGLQFLFEYFSETQRNKGNFPGRFSGRQFSNSRSEMNVSTLELGDSALYLCASSLWTGQTYEQYFGPGTRLTVT.